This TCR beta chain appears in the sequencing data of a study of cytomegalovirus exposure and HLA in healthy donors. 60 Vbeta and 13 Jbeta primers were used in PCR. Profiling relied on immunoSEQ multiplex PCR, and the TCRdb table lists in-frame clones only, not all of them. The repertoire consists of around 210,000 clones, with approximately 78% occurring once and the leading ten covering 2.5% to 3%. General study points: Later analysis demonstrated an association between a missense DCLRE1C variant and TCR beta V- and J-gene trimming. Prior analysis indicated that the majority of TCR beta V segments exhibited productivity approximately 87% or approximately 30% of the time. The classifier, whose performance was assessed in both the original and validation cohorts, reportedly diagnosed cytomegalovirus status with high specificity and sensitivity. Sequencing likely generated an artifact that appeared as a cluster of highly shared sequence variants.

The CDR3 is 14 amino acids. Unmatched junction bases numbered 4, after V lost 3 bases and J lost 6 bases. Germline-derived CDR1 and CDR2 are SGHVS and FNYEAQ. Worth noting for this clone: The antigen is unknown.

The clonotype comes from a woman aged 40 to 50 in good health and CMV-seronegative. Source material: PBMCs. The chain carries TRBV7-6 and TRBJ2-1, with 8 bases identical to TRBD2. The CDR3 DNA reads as TGTGCCAGCAGCTTCGGCGGGAGGTTCAATGAGCAGTTCTTC. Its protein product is CASSFGGRFNEQFF. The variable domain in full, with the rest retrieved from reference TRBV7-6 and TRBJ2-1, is GAGVSQSPRYKVTKRGQDVALRCDPISGHVSLYWYRQALGQGPEFLTYFNYEAQQDKSGLPNDRFSAERPEGSISTLTIQRTEQRDSAMYRCASSFGGRFNEQFFGPGTRLTVL.